This T cell receptor (beta chain) was sequenced during a study of blood T cell repertoires in COVID-19. Study information: PBMCs, B-cell-depleted T cells, or T cells were the source of the cDNA or gDNA that made up the material.

CDR1 and CDR2 from the germline V gene are SGDLS and YYNGEE. With V trimmed by 4 bases and J by 8 bases, 11 bases remained unmatched. This CDR3 spans 15 amino acids. Data came from immunoSEQ multiplex PCR; TCRdb stores just in-frame clones and leaves some out. Of 230,000 or so clones in the sample, 90% were seen once. The origin of this receptor is a woman aged 55-75 years with COVID-19, enrolled during active disease. Input material: peripheral blood. The chain couples TRBV9 to TRBJ1-2, with 10 bases lining up with TRBD1. The CDR3 region is CASSQPTRTGGGYTF. CDR3 DNA sequence: TGTGCCAGCAGCCAACCTACTCGGACAGGGGGAGGCTACACCTTC.